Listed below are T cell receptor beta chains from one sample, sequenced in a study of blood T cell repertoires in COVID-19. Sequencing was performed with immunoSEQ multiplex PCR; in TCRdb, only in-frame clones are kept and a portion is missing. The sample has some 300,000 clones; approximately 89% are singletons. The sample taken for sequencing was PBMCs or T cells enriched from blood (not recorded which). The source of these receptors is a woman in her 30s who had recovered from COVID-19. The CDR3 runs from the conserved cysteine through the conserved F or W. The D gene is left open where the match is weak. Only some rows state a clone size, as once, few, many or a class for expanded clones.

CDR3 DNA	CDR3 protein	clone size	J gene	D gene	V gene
TGTGCCAGCAGCCATTTCAGGGCCCTCTCACCTGAAGCTTTCTTT	CASSHFRALSPEAFF	-	TRBJ1-1	-	TRBV3-1/TRBV3-2
TGTGCCAGCATCCTGACAGGGAGCTCCTACGAGCAGTACTTC	CASILTGSSYEQYF	once	TRBJ2-7	-	TRBV21-1
TGTGCCAGCAGCCCGACACTAGGAAACTCCTACAATGAGCAGTTCTTC	CASSPTLGNSYNEQFF	-	TRBJ2-1	-	TRBV5-4
TGTGCCAGCAGCCCGGCCGGGACAGTAATGCTTTATGAGCAGTTCTTC	CASSPAGTVMLYEQFF	-	TRBJ2-1	TRBD1	TRBV5-6
TGTGCCATCAGTGAGGGACAGGTTAACACCGGGGAGCTGTTTTTT	CAISEGQVNTGELFF	-	TRBJ2-2	TRBD1	TRBV10-3
TGTGCCAGCAGCTTGTATGAGACCCAGTACTTC	CASSLYETQYF	-	TRBJ2-5	-	TRBV5-6
TGTGCCAGCAGCCCCGGAGGGTTTAACTATGGCTACACCTTC	CASSPGGFNYGYTF	-	TRBJ1-2	-	TRBV6-5
TGTGCCAGCAGCTCGAACCGACAGGGCCCGAGGATTTACGAGCAGTACTTC	CASSSNRQGPRIYEQYF	-	TRBJ2-7	TRBD1	TRBV7-9
TGCAGCGTTGATGGGGGGACAGGGGATTCGGACGAGCAGTACTTC	CSVDGGTGDSDEQYF	-	TRBJ2-7	TRBD1	TRBV29-1
TGTGCCAGCAGTTACATCGGGAGCACAGATACGCAGTATTTT	CASSYIGSTDTQYF	-	TRBJ2-3	-	TRBV6-5
TGTGCCAGCAGCCAAGATGTGTATAGGACTGGCACCGGGGAGCTGTTTTTT	CASSQDVYRTGTGELFF	-	TRBJ2-2	-	TRBV3-1/TRBV3-2
TGTGCAAGTCGCTCAAGCGAAAGGGGAGGGTGGGGTGGCTACACCTTC	CASRSSERGGWGGYTF	once	TRBJ1-2	-	TRBV12-2
TGCAGCGTTCGCGGCGGGAGGGCCGTTTACAGTGAGCAGTTCTTC	CSVRGGRAVYSEQFF	-	TRBJ2-1	TRBD2	TRBV29-1
TGCAGTGCTAGTCGGGGACTAAACTATGGCTACACCTTC	CSASRGLNYGYTF	-	TRBJ1-2	-	TRBV20-1
TGCGCCAGCAGCAACACCAGGGGAAACACTGAAGCTTTCTTT	CASSNTRGNTEAFF	-	TRBJ1-1	-	TRBV5-1
TGTGCCAGCAGGGGCAGCCCGTATGGCTACACCTTC	CASRGSPYGYTF	-	TRBJ1-2	-	TRBV6-5
TGTGCCAGCAGCTTAGAAGCACAGACCCTTCAAGGCTACACCTTC	CASSLEAQTLQGYTF	-	TRBJ1-2	-	TRBV11-2
TGTGCCAGCAGCGCCCACGGGGTGGGGAATCAGCCCCAGCATTTT	CASSAHGVGNQPQHF	-	TRBJ1-5	-	TRBV7-2
TGCGCCAGCAGCTTTTTTAGCGGGAGTACTAGGAATGAGCAGTTCTTC	CASSFFSGSTRNEQFF	few	TRBJ2-1	TRBD2	TRBV5-1
TGTGCCAGCAGCCTACGGCGGGGTTATGGCTACACCTTC	CASSLRRGYGYTF	-	TRBJ1-2	-	TRBV12-3/TRBV12-4
TGTGCCAGCAGTTTATTAGGGACAGCAGGAAACACCATATATTTT	CASSLLGTAGNTIYF	-	TRBJ1-3	TRBD1	TRBV28
TGTGCCACCACTTTGGGACTAGCTTCATCCGATACGCAGTATTTT	CATTLGLASSDTQYF	-	TRBJ2-3	TRBD2	TRBV19
TGTGCCAGCAGCTTAATAGCGGGAGCCGCCTACAATGAGCAGTTCTTC	CASSLIAGAAYNEQFF	-	TRBJ2-1	TRBD2	TRBV7-9